This entry is about one T cell receptor (beta chain). Original processing notes: Reference gene primer amplification gave estimated nucleated cell counts. Here immunoSEQ multiplex PCR was the method, and the copy in TCRdb shows in-frame clones only, minus some. The V and J calls and clone size are taken from that table; D and trimming were inferred from the DNA. The sample contains fewer than 90,000 clones, about 86% of which appear only once. This entry comes from a study of blood T cell repertoires in COVID-19. Overall study: Acute-phase and convalescent COVID-19 samples originated in the United States, Italy and Spain.

Deletions cut 6 bases from V and 3 bases from J, with 12 bases between. CDR3 length equals 13 residues. Germline V lookup: CDR1 SNHLY, CDR2 FYNNEI. Sequenced input: peripheral blood. The chain carries TRBV2 and TRBJ2-7; D not resolved. This receptor was identified in a man in his sixties or seventies with active COVID-19. This chain's CDR3 is CASRTRAYYEQYF. CDR3 DNA: TGTGCCAGCAGGACTCGCGCTTACTACGAGCAGTACTTC.